The clone carrying this T cell receptor (beta chain) appeared a single time. Its antigen is not identified. Sequencing was performed with immunoSEQ multiplex PCR; in TCRdb, only in-frame clones are kept and a portion is missing. The sample lists 29,000 or so clones, around 70% seen once, with over 2.5% in the top ten. This sample was taken from a study of PD-1 blockade in classical Hodgkin lymphoma. Study results and limitations: Later analyses included only patients treated at least 1 year post-ASCT.

All trial patients relapsed after autologous stem cell transplantation. The CDR3 spans 13 residues. V gave up 6 bases and J gave up 8 bases, with 16 bases separating them. CDR1 and CDR2 (germline): ENHRY, SYGVKD. The TCR was taken from a human donor with classical Hodgkin lymphoma. The chain has TRBV10-3 and TRBJ1-1; D might be TRBD1 (5 bases). This specimen consisted of peripheral blood mononuclear cells (PBMCs), obtained before the second cycle of nivolumab. The DNA of the CDR3 is TGTGCCATCAGCGGGACTAATGGGCAAGAAGCTTTCTTT. Amino acid sequence: CAISGTNGQEAFF.